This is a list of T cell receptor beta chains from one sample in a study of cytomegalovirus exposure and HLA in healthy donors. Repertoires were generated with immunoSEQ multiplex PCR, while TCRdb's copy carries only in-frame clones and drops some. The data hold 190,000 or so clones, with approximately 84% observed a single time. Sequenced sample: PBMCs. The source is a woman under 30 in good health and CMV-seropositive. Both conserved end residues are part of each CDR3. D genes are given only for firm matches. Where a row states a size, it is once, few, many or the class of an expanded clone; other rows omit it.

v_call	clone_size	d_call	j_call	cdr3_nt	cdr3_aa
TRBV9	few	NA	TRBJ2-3	TGTGCCAGCAGCCCCACCACAGGGACAACCACAGATACGCAGTATTTT	CASSPTTGTTTDTQYF
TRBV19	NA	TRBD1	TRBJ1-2	TGTGCCAGTACCCCGGGACAGCCCTCTGGCTACACCTTC	CASTPGQPSGYTF
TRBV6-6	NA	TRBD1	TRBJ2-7	TGTGCCAGCAGTCTCGGGACAGGGGACTCTTACGAGCAGTACTTC	CASSLGTGDSYEQYF
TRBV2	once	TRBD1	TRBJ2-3	TGTGCCAGCGTCAACCCGACAGGGACAGATACGCAGTATTTT	CASVNPTGTDTQYF
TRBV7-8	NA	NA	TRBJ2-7	TGTGCCAGCAGTGTGGGCCGAACCCACTACGAGCAGTACTTC	CASSVGRTHYEQYF
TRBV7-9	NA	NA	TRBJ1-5	TGTGCCAGCAGCTTAATGGGGGGGCGGAATCAGCCCCAGCATTTT	CASSLMGGRNQPQHF
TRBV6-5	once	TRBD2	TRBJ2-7	TGTGCCACCCGGGAGGGATCCTACGAGCAGTACTTC	CATREGSYEQYF
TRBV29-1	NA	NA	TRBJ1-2	TGCAGCGTTGAATTTCCTCCCGGAACGGACTACTATGGCTACACCTTC	CSVEFPPGTDYYGYTF
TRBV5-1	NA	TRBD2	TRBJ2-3	TGCGCCAGCAGCACGGGAGGGTACACAGATACGCAGTATTTT	CASSTGGYTDTQYF
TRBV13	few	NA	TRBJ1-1	TGTGCCAGCAGCACCATGACAGAGCTTGAAGCTTTCTTT	CASSTMTELEAFF
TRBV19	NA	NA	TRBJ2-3	TGTGCCAGTAGTATTCTCGCGGGAGATACGCAGTATTTT	CASSILAGDTQYF
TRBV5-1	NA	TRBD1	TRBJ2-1	TGCGCCAGCAGCTCGGGACAGGGGGCAGGGGAGCAGTTCTTC	CASSSGQGAGEQFF
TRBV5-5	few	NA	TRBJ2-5	TGTGCCAGCAGCCTAGGCAGGGCTGTGGGTGAGACCCAGTACTTC	CASSLGRAVGETQYF
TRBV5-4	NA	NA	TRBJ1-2	TGTGCCAGCACCCCGCGGGGGGGGGCTCATAACTATGGCTACACCTTC	CASTPRGGAHNYGYTF
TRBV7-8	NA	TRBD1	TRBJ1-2	TGTGCCAGCAGCCCACGGACAGGCCCAGCTAACTATGGCTACACCTTC	CASSPRTGPANYGYTF
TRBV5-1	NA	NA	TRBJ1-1	TGCGCCAGCGCTCTGGGGGGGATTGGAACTGAAGCTTTCTTT	CASALGGIGTEAFF
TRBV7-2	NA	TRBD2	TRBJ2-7	TGTGCCAGCAGGTTTATAGCGGGGGGATTGTCCTACGAGCAGTACTTC	CASRFIAGGLSYEQYF
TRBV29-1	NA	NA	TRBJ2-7	TGCAGCGTTGGGAGCGCCTACGAGCAGTACTTC	CSVGSAYEQYF
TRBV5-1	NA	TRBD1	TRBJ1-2	TGCGCCAGCAGCGACAGGGGTGAGAACGGAGGCTACACCTTC	CASSDRGENGGYTF
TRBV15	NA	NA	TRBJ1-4	TGTGCCACCAGCAGCGGGCGGGGTCCTGAAAAACTGTTTTTT	CATSSGRGPEKLFF
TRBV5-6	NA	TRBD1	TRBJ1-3	TGTGCCAGCAGCTTGTCGGACAGGACCAGAGAGACCATATATTTT	CASSLSDRTRETIYF
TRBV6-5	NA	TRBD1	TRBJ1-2	TGTGCCAGCAGTTCCGGGACAGGACGGGACTATGGCTACACCTTC	CASSSGTGRDYGYTF
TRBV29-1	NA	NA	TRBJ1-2	TGCAGCGTTGAAGATCGTCTAAATGGCTACACCTTC	CSVEDRLNGYTF
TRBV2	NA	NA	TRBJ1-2	TGTGCCAGCAGTGAAGCACATTCGGGGGTCCGTAGGTATGGCTACACCTTC	CASSEAHSGVRRYGYTF
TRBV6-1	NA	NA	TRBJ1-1	TGTGCCAGCAGTGAATTGGGGAGTCTGAACACTGAAGCTTTCTTT	CASSELGSLNTEAFF
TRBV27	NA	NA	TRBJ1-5	TGTGCCAGCAGTCCTGACAGACCCAATCAGCCCCAGCATTTT	CASSPDRPNQPQHF
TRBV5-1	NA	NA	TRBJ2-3	TGCGCCAGCAGCTTGGTCTCAGATACGCAGTATTTT	CASSLVSDTQYF
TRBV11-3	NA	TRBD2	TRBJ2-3	TGTGCCAGCAGCTTCGGCGGGGGGGCCAGAGATACGCAGTATTTT	CASSFGGGARDTQYF
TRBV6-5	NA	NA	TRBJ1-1	TGTGCCAGCAGGGTTACAGCGAACACTGAAGCTTTCTTT	CASRVTANTEAFF
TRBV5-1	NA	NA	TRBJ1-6	TGCGCCAGCAGCTTGGCGGGGTTTGGGGCCCTCCACTTT	CASSLAGFGALHF
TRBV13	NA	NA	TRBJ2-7	TGTGCCAGCAGCCTAAGAGGGGAGCAGTACTTC	CASSLRGEQYF
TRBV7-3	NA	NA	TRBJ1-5	TGTGCCAGCAGCTCCAGAGGGTTTAGCAATCAGCCCCAGCATTTT	CASSSRGFSNQPQHF
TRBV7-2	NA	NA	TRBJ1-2	TGTGCCAGCAGCTTAACGACAGATAATGACTATGGCTACACCTTC	CASSLTTDNDYGYTF
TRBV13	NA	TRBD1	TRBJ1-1	TGTGCCAGCAGCCCCTATGGACAGGGGGCGTCCACTGAAGCTTTCTTT	CASSPYGQGASTEAFF
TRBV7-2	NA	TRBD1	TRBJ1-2	TGTGCCAGCAGCTTAAGACCGGGACAGGGGGACTATGGCTACACCTTC	CASSLRPGQGDYGYTF
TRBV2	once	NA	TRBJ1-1	TGTGCCAGCACGCCGGGGGGCCCTGAAGCTTTCTTT	CASTPGGPEAFF
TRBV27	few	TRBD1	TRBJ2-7	TGTGCCAGCAGTCGCACCGGGACAGATACCTACGAGCAGTACTTC	CASSRTGTDTYEQYF
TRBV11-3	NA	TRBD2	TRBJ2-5	TGTGCCAGCAGTCGGGGGGTGCGGGAGACCCAGTACTTC	CASSRGVRETQYF
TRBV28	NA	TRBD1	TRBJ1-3	TGTGCCAGCATGGACAGGTCATCTGGAAACACCATATATTTT	CASMDRSSGNTIYF
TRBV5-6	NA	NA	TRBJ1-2	TGTGCCAGCAGCTTATGGGGGGGAAACGGCTACACCTTC	CASSLWGGNGYTF
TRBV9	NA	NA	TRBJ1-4	TGTGCCAGCAGCGTAGGAGGTCAGGGAGGAGAAAAACTGTTTTTT	CASSVGGQGGEKLFF
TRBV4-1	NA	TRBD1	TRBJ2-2	TGCGCCAGCAGCCGCGCCGGGACAGTAAACACCGGGGAGCTGTTTTTT	CASSRAGTVNTGELFF
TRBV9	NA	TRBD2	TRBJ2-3	TGTGCCAGCAGCCCGTATGGTAGCGGGGGTGCCAGTACGCAGTATTTT	CASSPYGSGGASTQYF
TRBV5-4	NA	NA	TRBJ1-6	TGTGCCAGCAGCGCCCCGGGAGACAATTCACCCCTCCACTTT	CASSAPGDNSPLHF
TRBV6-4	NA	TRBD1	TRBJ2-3	TGTGCCAGCAGTGAAGTCCGCGGACAGGGGGCAGATACGCAGTATTTT	CASSEVRGQGADTQYF
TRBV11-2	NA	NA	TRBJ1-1	TGTGCCAGCAGCGAACAGGGGAACACTGAAGCTTTCTTT	CASSEQGNTEAFF
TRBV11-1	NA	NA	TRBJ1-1	TGTGCCAGCAGCCCCTGGGGGGGCACTGAAGCTTTCTTT	CASSPWGGTEAFF
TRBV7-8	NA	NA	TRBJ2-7	TGTGCCAGCAGCTTAGAAGCGGCGCAGTACTTC	CASSLEAAQYF
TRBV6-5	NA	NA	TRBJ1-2	TGTGCCAGCAGCCCTTTCCCGCAGGGCCATGGCTACACCTTC	CASSPFPQGHGYTF
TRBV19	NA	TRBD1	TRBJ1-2	TGTGCCAGTTCCGACAGGGAGGCCTATGGCTACACCTTC	CASSDREAYGYTF
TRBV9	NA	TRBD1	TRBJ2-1	TGTGCCAGCAGCTCAGTGGGACAGTCCTACAATGAGCAGTTCTTC	CASSSVGQSYNEQFF
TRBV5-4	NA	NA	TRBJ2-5	TGTGCCAGCAGCCTAACACAGGCGGCCCTAGGGACCCAGTACTTC	CASSLTQAALGTQYF
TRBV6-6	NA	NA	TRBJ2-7	TGTGCCAGCAGCTCGGACAGACCTTCCGAGCAGTACTTC	CASSSDRPSEQYF
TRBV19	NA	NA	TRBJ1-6	TGTGCCAGTAGTGAAACACCAGGGAATTCACCCCTCCACTTT	CASSETPGNSPLHF